These 32 T cell receptor beta chains came from one sample sequenced in a study of graft-versus-host responses after intestinal transplantation. TCRdb keeps only in-frame clones here, not all; method: immunoSEQ multiplex PCR. The data show 40,000 or so clones, roughly 87% seen once. This material consisted of PBMCs, taken about 38 months after transplant. These receptors were obtained from a human patient who received an intestinal transplant, so some T cells may come from the graft donor.

The genes are TRBV6-6 and TRBJ1-1; D remains unclear. The CDR3 has 11 amino acids. Trimming cost V 5 bases and J 3 bases, with 4 bases left between them. Per germline, CDR1 MNHNY and CDR2 SVGAGI (reference sequence). The CDR3 loop is CASSVDTEAFF. DNA of the CDR3: TGTGCCAGCAGTGTGGACACTGAAGCTTTCTTT.

For this clone: At the DNA level, this CDR3 is encoded by other sequences in the same sample as well. This chain links TRBV6-4 with TRBJ2-1; TRBD2 matches at 11 bases. With V trimmed by 0 bases and J by 6 bases, 1 base remained unmatched. Germline V gene sequence: CDR1 MRHNA, CDR2 SNTAGT. This CDR3 has 15 residues. The CDR3 DNA follows: TGTGCCAGCAGTGACTCTAGCGGGGGGGCCAATGAGCAGTTCTTC. Protein: CASSDSSGGANEQFF.

In its sample, this clone was seen once. CDR3 region: CASRWLSGGAYEQYF. The DNA for the CDR3 is TGTGCCAGCAGGTGGCTTAGCGGGGGGGCGTACGAGCAGTACTTC. This chain connects TRBV6-5 to TRBJ2-7; 11 positions agree with TRBD2. The germline gives CDR1 MNHEY, CDR2 SVGAGI. J was trimmed by 4 bases and V by 6 bases; bases with no gene match: 8. CDR3 length: 15 residues.

The genes are TRBV6-6 and TRBJ2-7; D may correspond to TRBD1 or TRBD2 (5 bases each). This CDR3 is 16 amino acids long. The germline CDR1 and CDR2 sequences are MNHNY and SVGAGI (reference sequence). V lost 2 bases to trimming and J lost 4 bases, with 18 bases between them. CDR3 bases: TGTGCCAGCAGTTACGATATTGGGGGTAGGCCTTACGAGCAGTACTTC. Protein sequence: CASSYDIGGRPYEQYF.

The chain joins TRBV18 to TRBJ2-5; D remains unclear. CDR3 size: 11 residues. V gave up 2 bases and J gave up 3 bases, with 1 base separating them. Germline V gene sequence: CDR1 KGHSH, CDR2 LQKENI. CDR3 sequence (DNA): TGTGCCAGCTCACCAAAAGAGACCCAGTACTTC. Translated, it gives CASSPKETQYF.

This clone came up a few times. This sequence joins TRBV5-1 and TRBJ1-6, with 7 nucleotides matching TRBD1. Trimming at V came to 2 bases and at J to 6 bases, leaving 5 bases not matched to a gene. The CDR3 spans 15 residues. Germline CDR1 reads SGHRS; CDR2 reads YFSETQ. This chain's CDR3 is CASSFGDSLNSPLHF. The CDR3 bases are TGCGCCAGCAGCTTCGGGGACAGTCTTAATTCACCCCTCCACTTT.

The table lists this clone with a few counts. The chain has TRBV27 and TRBJ1-5; 7 bases map to TRBD1. The CDR3 spans 14 residues. V lost 6 bases, J lost 5 bases, and 7 bases stayed unmatched. Germline lookup yields CDR1 MNHEY and CDR2 SMNVEV (reference sequence). The CDR3 sequence: CASSYNRGDQPQHF. Written as DNA, the CDR3 is TGTGCCAGCAGCTATAACAGGGGCGATCAGCCCCAGCATTTT.

The chain couples TRBV10-3 to TRBJ1-2; possibly TRBD1 for D (6 bases). Germline loops: CDR1 ENHRY, CDR2 SYGVKD. The V end lost 3 bases, the J end lost 7 bases, and 21 bases lay between the germline ends. CDR3 size: 16 residues. CDR3 residues: CAISEGTQRSAGGYTF. The CDR3 region has the DNA TGTGCCATCAGTGAAGGGACACAGCGGTCGGCGGGTGGCTACACCTTC.

V usage is TRBV10-3 and J usage is TRBJ1-2; 8 bases map to TRBD1. The CDR3 sequence is 14 residues long. Unmatched junction bases numbered 10, after V lost 6 bases and J lost 7 bases. The germline gives CDR1 ENHRY, CDR2 SYGVKD. DNA of the CDR3: TGTGCCATCAGCGGGACAGGTGGAAGAAGTGGCTACACCTTC. The encoded protein is CAISGTGGRSGYTF.

This sequence joins TRBV5-1 and TRBJ2-7; TRBD1 aligns across 11 bases. CDR1 is SGHRS and CDR2 is YFSETQ in the germline V gene. The CDR3 contains 14 residues. Trimming cost V 2 bases and J 7 bases; bases outside gene matches: 5. The CDR3 sequence: CASSFGQGAEEQYF. The CDR3 DNA reads TGCGCCAGCAGCTTCGGACAGGGGGCGGAAGAGCAGTACTTC.

In its sample, this clone was seen once. The gene calls are TRBV7-9 and TRBJ2-1; 12 bases agree with TRBD2. Losses at the gene ends were 4 bases for V and 1 base for J; bases not matched to a gene: 11. Looked up from germline, CDR1 is SEHNR and CDR2 is FQNEAQ (reference sequence). The CDR3 runs to 19 residues. CDR3 in amino acids: CASSSTGLAGGPSYNEQFF. CDR3 nucleotides: TGTGCCAGCAGCTCGACCGGGCTAGCGGGAGGGCCGTCCTACAATGAGCAGTTCTTC. Filled out from reference TRBV7-9 and TRBJ2-1, the complete variable domain reads DTGVSQNPRHKITKRGQNVTFRCDPISEHNRLYWYRQTLGQGPEFLTYFQNEAQLEKSRLLSDRFSAERPKGSFSTLEIQRTEQGDSAMYLCASSSTGLAGGPSYNEQFFGPGTRLTVL.

J is TRBJ1-5 and V is TRBV5-1, with D hard to call. V lost 0 bases, J lost 2 bases, and 9 bases lay in between. The CDR3 covers 15 residues. Germline V lookup: CDR1 SGHRS, CDR2 YFSETQ. CDR3 in amino acids: CASSLGGRGNQPQHF. The DNA for the CDR3 is TGCGCCAGCAGCTTGGGGGGAAGGGGCAATCAGCCCCAGCATTTT.

The V gene is TRBV18, the J gene TRBJ1-6, with 7 bases lining up with TRBD1. Germline CDR1 and CDR2: KGHSH and LQKENI. The CDR3 spans 15 residues. V shed 3 bases and J 10 bases; nucleotides not matched to a gene: 9. For the CDR3, the DNA is TGTGCCAGCTCACCGACCCAGGGGGGGGACTCACCCCTCCACTTT. Its translation: CASSPTQGGDSPLHF.

The chain carries TRBV30 and TRBJ2-3; weak D call: TRBD2 (6 bases). The CDR3 loop spans 14 amino acids. V lost 2 bases to trimming and J lost 3 bases, with 12 bases between them. CDR1 GTSNPN and CDR2 SVGIG come from the germline V gene (reference sequence). CDR3 bases: TGTGCCTGGAGTTCCGGACGGGGGACAGATACGCAGTATTTT. This gives the protein CAWSSGRGTDTQYF.

This rearrangement joins TRBV28 to TRBJ1-3; D gene uncertain. Germline V gives CDR1 MDHEN, CDR2 SYDVKM. Trimming shortened V by 5 bases and J by 2 bases, and 16 bases separated the two germline ends. This CDR3 contains 16 residues. CDR3 amino acids: CASSEERESAGNTIYF. Written as DNA, the CDR3 is TGTGCCAGCAGTGAGGAGAGGGAGTCGGCTGGAAACACCATATATTTT.

The chain couples TRBV28 to TRBJ2-7, with D maybe TRBD1 (7 bases). Trimming left V 6 bases short and J 4 bases short, with 10 bases between. CDR3 length: 12 amino acids. Germline V CDR1 and CDR2: MDHEN, SYDVKM. The CDR3 protein is CASSPGGYEQYF. In nucleotides, the CDR3 is TGTGCCAGCAGCCCAGGGGGGTACGAGCAGTACTTC.

This rearrangement joins TRBV10-3 to TRBJ2-7; D might be TRBD1 (6 bases). The germline gives CDR1 ENHRY, CDR2 SYGVKD. Trimming removed 2 bases at V and 3 bases at J, with 20 bases between. The CDR3 is 17 residues long. In nucleotides, the CDR3 is TGTGCCATCAGTGAGGGCAGGGGCCCCTCCATCTTCTACGAGCAGTACTTC. It codes for CAISEGRGPSIFYEQYF.

The genes are TRBV28 and TRBJ1-2; no firm D call. The CDR3 sequence is 12 residues long. V lost 8 bases and J lost 6, with 13 bases in between. The V gene's germline CDR1 is MDHEN and CDR2 SYDVKM. Here the CDR3 reads CASSRASDGYTF. The CDR3 nucleotides are TGTGCCAGCTCCCGGGCGTCAGATGGCTACACCTTC.

Only one count was recorded for this clone. The chain recombines TRBV19 with TRBJ1-3, with D maybe TRBD1 (6 bases). V gave up 5 bases and J gave up 0 bases, with 11 bases separating them. The V gene's germline CDR1 is LNHDA and CDR2 SQIVND (reference sequence). This CDR3 comprises 15 residues. This CDR3 is CASSETGTSGNTIYF. In DNA, the CDR3 is TGTGCCAGTAGTGAAACAGGGACCTCTGGAAACACCATATATTTT. The full variable domain, in which reference TRBV19 and TRBJ1-3 provide the parts outside the CDR3, is DGGITQSPKYLFRKEGQNVTLSCEQNLNHDAMYWYRQDPGQGLRLIYYSQIVNDFQKGDIAEGYSVSREKKESFPLTVTSAQKNPTAFYLCASSETGTSGNTIYFGEGSWLTVV.

This clone showed up just a few times. The CDR3 bases are TGTGCCAGCAGTGACGTGCCTGACTCTGCAGCGAATGGCTACACCTTC. This sequence encodes CASSDVPDSAANGYTF. The V call is TRBV6-1, the J call TRBJ1-2; D not resolved. The germline gives CDR1 MNHNS, CDR2 SASEGT. Trimming left V 3 bases short and J 6 bases short, with 20 bases between. This CDR3 has 16 residues.

The rearrangement links TRBV15 to TRBJ2-3; 8 bases agree with TRBD2. This CDR3 comprises 19 residues. V lost 0 bases, J lost 2 bases, and 13 bases stayed unmatched. The V gene's germline CDR1 is LNHNV and CDR2 YYDKDF (reference sequence). The CDR3 region is CATSRDFPGGVIDTDTQYF. The CDR3 coding sequence is TGTGCCACCAGCAGAGATTTCCCGGGGGGGGTAATTGACACAGATACGCAGTATTTT.

This clone is a singleton in its sample. The V and J genes are TRBV5-1 and TRBJ1-2; 10 nucleotides line up with TRBD1. Germline CDR1 is SGHRS and CDR2 is YFSETQ. The CDR3 loop spans 15 amino acids. The ends lost 0 bases at V and 8 bases at J; junction bases unmatched: 7. The DNA for the CDR3 is TGCGCCAGCAGCTTGGGACAGGGGGCTCTTTGGGGCTACACCTTC. Its translation is CASSLGQGALWGYTF.

V gene TRBV7-3 combines with J gene TRBJ2-7, with D perhaps matching TRBD1 (7 bases). Trimming left V 5 bases short and J 6 bases short, with 14 bases between. CDR3 length equals 13 residues. CDR1 SGHTA and CDR2 FQGTGA come from the germline V gene. CDR3 sequence reads: CASSPGGKGEQYF. CDR3 DNA: TGTGCCAGCAGCCCAGGGGGGAAAGGCGAGCAGTACTTC.

The chain has TRBV10-1 and TRBJ2-7; tentative D call: TRBD1 (5 bases). The germline CDR1 and CDR2 sequences are WNHNN and SYGVQD (reference sequence). The CDR3 has 13 residues. V shed 8 bases and J shed 0 bases, with 11 bases lying between them. The CDR3, as DNA: TGCGCCAGCTCCGCGGACAACTCCTACGAGCAGTACTTC. Translation gives CASSADNSYEQYF.

This chain links TRBV19 with TRBJ2-5; unclear D gene. The V gene lost 4 bases and the J gene lost 5 bases, with 11 bases spanning the gap. This CDR3 comprises 13 residues. Germline CDR1 LNHDA, CDR2 SQIVND (reference sequence). The CDR3: CASSTSTWETQYF. In nucleotides, the CDR3 is TGTGCCAGTAGTACATCGACATGGGAGACCCAGTACTTC. The variable domain in full, with the rest retrieved from reference TRBV19 and TRBJ2-5, is DGGITQSPKYLFRKEGQNVTLSCEQNLNHDAMYWYRQDPGQGLRLIYYSQIVNDFQKGDIAEGYSVSREKKESFPLTVTSAQKNPTAFYLCASSTSTWETQYFGPGTRLLVL.

V and J are TRBV2 and TRBJ2-3, with D unclear. This CDR3 is 13 amino acids long. Germline loops: CDR1 SNHLY, CDR2 FYNNEI. V lost 8 bases, J lost 5 bases, and 14 bases lay in between. Written as DNA, the CDR3 is TGTGCCAGCTGCTCGGCCTCAGGAGATACGCAGTATTTT. Translation gives CASCSASGDTQYF.

The J gene is TRBJ2-1, the V gene TRBV4-2; TRBD2 matches 8 bases. V was pared by 0 bases and J by 7 bases, with 11 bases of the junction left unmatched. The CDR3 extends over 17 amino acids. The germline gives CDR1 LGHNA, CDR2 YNFKEQ. The CDR3 region is CASSQDIWSGSSNEQFF. The CDR3 DNA follows: TGTGCCAGCAGCCAAGATATATGGAGCGGGAGCTCAAATGAGCAGTTCTTC.

V gene TRBV27 combines with J gene TRBJ1-4; 9 positions match TRBD1. Germline CDR1 reads MNHEY; CDR2 reads SMNVEV (reference sequence). With 4 bases clipped from V and 8 bases from J, the junction kept 5 bases outside the gene matches. CDR3 length equals 14 residues. CDR3 residues: CASSSWDREEKLFF. As DNA, the CDR3 is TGTGCCAGCAGTTCTTGGGACAGGGAAGAAAAACTGTTTTTT.

V and J are TRBV5-1 and TRBJ2-3; TRBD2 matches at 8 bases. This CDR3 is 15 amino acids long. The germline V gene has CDR1 SGHRS and CDR2 YFSETQ. V gave up 7 bases and J gave up 2 bases; unmatched junction bases: 9. The CDR3 reads CASRRSGIDTDTQYF. The CDR3 region has the DNA TGCGCCAGCCGACGTAGCGGGATAGACACAGATACGCAGTATTTT. The full variable domain, completed using reference TRBV5-1 and TRBJ2-3, is KAGVTQTPRYLIKTRGQQVTLSCSPISGHRSVSWYQQTPGQGLQFLFEYFSETQRNKGNFPGRFSGRQFSNSRSEMNVSTLELGDSALYLCASRRSGIDTDTQYFGPGTRLTVL.

The rearrangement joins TRBV7-2 to TRBJ1-4; D is ambiguous. Trimming removed 5 bases from V and 4 bases from J, with 17 bases in between. Looked up from germline, CDR1 is SGHTA and CDR2 is FQGNSA. This CDR3 spans 16 amino acids. The CDR3 DNA follows: TGTGCCAGCAGCCCCAGTCAGGCGGGCTTTAATGAAAAACTGTTTTTT. Residues: CASSPSQAGFNEKLFF.

This chain joins TRBV5-1 and TRBJ1-1; D not certain. Germline V gene data show CDR1 as SGHRS and CDR2 as YFSETQ. The CDR3 totals 16 residues. The V and J ends lost 1 base and 4 bases respectively, with 17 bases between them. CDR3 nucleotides: TGCGCCAGCAGCTTGTTCCGGAGACGTAGAGGCACTGAAGCTTTCTTT. Encoded protein: CASSLFRRRRGTEAFF. The complete variable domain, with remaining parts taken from reference TRBV5-1 and TRBJ1-1, reads KAGVTQTPRYLIKTRGQQVTLSCSPISGHRSVSWYQQTPGQGLQFLFEYFSETQRNKGNFPGRFSGRQFSNSRSEMNVSTLELGDSALYLCASSLFRRRRGTEAFFGQGTRLTVV.

This chain uses TRBV27 with TRBJ1-1, with D possibly matching TRBD1 (5 bases). The CDR3 sequence is 14 residues long. The germline CDR1 and CDR2 sequences are MNHEY and SMNVEV (reference sequence). Trimming left V 3 bases short and J 1 base short, with 9 bases between. CDR3 region: CASSFRAGNTEAFF. In DNA form, the CDR3 reads TGTGCCAGCAGTTTCAGGGCAGGGAACACTGAAGCTTTCTTT.